This T cell receptor (beta chain) is drawn from a study of monozygotic twins with inflammatory bowel disease. Study-wide findings and caveats: IBD patients showed reduced TCRbeta diversity (inverse Simpson) versus healthy co-twins. Repertoire similarity did not differ between concordant and discordant twins, perhaps due to limited power.

Addition of UMIs with a 6-nucleotide sample barcode was achieved by template switching. One entry per CDR3 protein, without DNA, is what TCRdb gives after re-calling the 5' RACE reads. This repertoire comprises around 370,000 distinct CDR3 sequences; its ten largest clones make up just over 2.5%. Total RNA isolation used whole blood (no T cell sorting was performed). About this clonotype itself: Its antigen is currently unknown.

CDR3 length equals 14 residues. The germline CDR1 and CDR2 sequences are SQVTM and ANQGSEA. V is TRBV29-1 and J is TRBJ1-2; TCRdb indicates TRBD1, and absent DNA this call remains unverified. The origin of this receptor is a human donor with ulcerative colitis or Crohn's disease, or a healthy co-twin of an affected twin (not recorded which). The sequenced sample consisted of blood. CDR3 residues: CSVEGQGAHYGYTF.